The clone carrying this TCR beta chain was seen ten or more times. The germline V and J ends were trimmed by 0 bases and 0 bases, with 6 bases remaining between them. Germline values: CDR1 ENHRY, CDR2 SYGVKD. CDR3 length: 15 amino acids. This entry comes from a study of beta chain features in type 1 diabetes. Expressed TCRB transcripts were sequenced because the entire RNA isolate underwent reverse transcription. Here immunoSEQ multiplex PCR was the method, and the copy in TCRdb shows in-frame clones only, minus some. Of 150,000 to 180,000 clones listed, approximately 10% are singletons. The source material was central memory CD4+ T cells from blood. This receptor was obtained from a man aged 18 to 30 in good health. The chain links TRBV10-3 to TRBJ2-1; D call uncertain. The CDR3 here is CAISESTGSYNEQFF. CDR3 nucleotides: TGTGCCATCAGTGAGTCGACTGGCTCCTACAATGAGCAGTTCTTC.